A selection of T cell receptor beta chains follows, all from one sample in a study of radiation and T cells in renal cell carcinoma. Clones were sequenced by immunoSEQ multiplex PCR, and TCRdb holds only the in-frame ones, with some missing. This table holds roughly 140,000 clones, roughly 87% found once. The sequenced sample was blood, obtained from a patient whose treatment included radiotherapy and nephrectomy. The origin of the receptors is a woman aged 50 to 65 with renal cell carcinoma. Each CDR3 is given with its conserved first and last residue. D genes are given only for firm matches. Clone size is not always given. Where it is, it says once, few, many or a class for expanded clones.

clone_size	v_call	cdr3_length	j_call	d_call	cdr3_aa	cdr3_nt
NA	TRBV5-1	15	TRBJ2-1	NA	CASSLPGASYNEQFF	TGCGCCAGCAGCTTGCCCGGGGCCTCTTACAATGAGCAGTTCTTC
NA	TRBV5-1	16	TRBJ2-2	TRBD2	CASSLDAGVSTGELFF	TGCGCCAGCAGCTTGGATGCGGGGGTGAGCACCGGGGAGCTGTTTTTT
NA	TRBV7-6	15	TRBJ2-2	NA	CASSLGTRNTGELFF	TGTGCCAGCAGCCTTGGGACAAGGAACACCGGGGAGCTGTTTTTT
NA	TRBV5-1	15	TRBJ2-1	NA	CASSLSAAPYNEQFF	TGCGCCAGCAGCTTGTCGGCGGCCCCCTACAATGAGCAGTTCTTC
NA	TRBV19	16	TRBJ1-4	TRBD1	CASSLAGTATNEKLFF	TGTGCCAGTAGTCTGGCCGGGACAGCAACTAATGAAAAACTGTTTTTT
NA	TRBV18	13	TRBJ2-7	NA	CASSPIGAGEQYF	TGTGCCAGCTCACCGATTGGGGCTGGCGAGCAGTACTTC
NA	TRBV29-1	13	TRBJ2-3	NA	CSVCQYIADTQYF	TGCAGCGTCTGCCAGTATATCGCAGATACGCAGTATTTT
NA	TRBV11-1	16	TRBJ1-6	NA	CASSLEFSAGVSPLHF	TGTGCCAGCAGCTTAGAGTTTTCGGCAGGGGTGTCACCCCTCCACTTT
NA	TRBV5-1	15	TRBJ2-3	TRBD1	CASSGDRGFADTQYF	TGCGCCAGCAGCGGAGACAGGGGCTTCGCAGATACGCAGTATTTT
NA	TRBV7-8	13	TRBJ1-1	NA	CASSLKGGSEAFF	TGTGCCAGCAGCTTAAAGGGGGGGTCTGAAGCTTTCTTT
NA	TRBV9	13	TRBJ2-2	NA	CASSSSVLAPEFF	TGTGCCAGCAGCTCTAGCGTACTGGCGCCAGAGTTTTTT
NA	TRBV19	13	TRBJ1-2	TRBD1	CASSQDRVSGYTF	TGTGCCAGTAGTCAAGACAGGGTCAGTGGCTACACCTTC
NA	TRBV6-4	15	TRBJ2-2	NA	CASSVNGQNTGELFF	TGTGCCAGCAGTGTAAACGGCCAGAACACCGGGGAGCTGTTTTTT
NA	TRBV19	17	TRBJ2-2	NA	CASRQSPGRAGTGELFF	TGTGCCAGTCGACAAAGTCCCGGGCGAGCAGGCACCGGGGAGCTGTTTTTT
few	TRBV7-9	15	TRBJ1-1	NA	CASSFDSRMNTEAFF	TGTGCCAGCAGCTTTGACAGTAGAATGAACACTGAAGCTTTCTTT
NA	TRBV7-2	16	TRBJ2-5	NA	CASSLTGRRAGETQYF	TGTGCCAGCAGCCTGACCGGACGAAGGGCTGGGGAGACCCAGTACTTC
NA	TRBV5-1	15	TRBJ2-5	TRBD1	CASSSGGAIPETQYF	TGCGCCAGCAGCTCAGGGGGCGCGATCCCAGAGACCCAGTACTTC
few	TRBV7-9	14	TRBJ2-5	NA	CASSLGTPQETQYF	TGTGCCAGCAGCCTCGGGACACCTCAAGAGACCCAGTACTTC
NA	TRBV9	13	TRBJ2-7	NA	CASSVAPPYEQYF	TGTGCCAGCAGCGTAGCCCCACCCTACGAGCAGTACTTC
NA	TRBV14	16	TRBJ1-6	NA	CASSQDRGRANSPLHF	TGTGCCAGCAGCCAAGATAGGGGACGAGCTAATTCACCCCTCCACTTT
NA	TRBV19	12	TRBJ1-5	NA	CASSMLDQPQHF	TGTGCCAGTAGTATGTTGGATCAGCCCCAGCATTTT
NA	TRBV7-8	15	TRBJ1-6	NA	CASSRTGREDSPLHF	TGTGCCAGCAGCCGCACGGGCAGGGAGGATTCACCCCTCCACTTT
NA	TRBV7-9	17	TRBJ1-4	NA	CASSLGREGLPNEKLFF	TGTGCCAGCAGCTTAGGTCGGGAGGGGCTACCTAATGAAAAACTGTTTTTT
NA	TRBV19	15	TRBJ2-1	TRBD2	CASIPSGGSYNEQFF	TGTGCCAGTATCCCTTCGGGGGGTTCCTACAATGAGCAGTTCTTC
NA	TRBV19	15	TRBJ1-5	NA	CASSIIIRSNQPQHF	TGTGCCAGTAGTATAATTATTAGGAGCAATCAGCCCCAGCATTTT
NA	TRBV2	14	TRBJ1-2	NA	CASSGGRRSHTYTF	TGTGCCAGCAGTGGGGGACGGCGAAGTCATACCTACACCTTC
NA	TRBV5-4	16	TRBJ2-3	NA	CASSLRATSGTDTQYF	TGTGCCAGCAGCCTCAGGGCGACTAGTGGCACAGATACGCAGTATTTT
once	TRBV19	14	TRBJ1-5	TRBD1	CASMVGQGYQPQHF	TGTGCCAGTATGGTTGGACAGGGCTATCAGCCCCAGCATTTT
NA	TRBV6-1	13	TRBJ1-2	NA	CASSEWRDRGYTF	TGTGCCAGCAGCGAATGGAGGGATCGCGGCTACACCTTC
NA	TRBV5-1	18	TRBJ1-4	TRBD1	CASSRTINPGGLSEKLFF	TGCGCCAGCAGCCGGACCATTAACCCAGGGGGCCTAAGTGAAAAACTGTTTTTT
NA	TRBV5-1	15	TRBJ2-1	NA	CASSLSLQSYNEQFF	TGCGCCAGCAGCTTGTCACTTCAATCCTACAATGAGCAGTTCTTC
NA	TRBV5-4	17	TRBJ2-2	TRBD1	CASSLPTGQGGTGELFF	TGTGCCAGCAGCTTGCCGACGGGACAGGGTGGGACCGGGGAGCTGTTTTTT
NA	TRBV6-5	12	TRBJ1-2	NA	CASRRNNYGYTF	TGTGCTTCCCGGCGGAATAACTATGGCTACACCTTC
once	TRBV30	12	TRBJ1-2	NA	CAGAGNTNGYTF	TGTGCCGGCGCGGGGAATACAAATGGCTACACCTTC
NA	TRBV5-4	17	TRBJ2-1	TRBD2	CASSSYSGGGAYNEQFF	TGTGCCAGCAGCTCCTATAGCGGGGGGGGCGCCTACAATGAGCAGTTCTTC
NA	TRBV21-1	19	TRBJ1-3	NA	CASSTWTEIAPVSGNTIYF	TGTGCCAGCAGCACTTGGACAGAAATCGCCCCCGTCTCTGGAAACACCATATATTTT
NA	TRBV4-2	15	TRBJ2-7	TRBD2	CASSPEVAGGYEQYF	TGTGCCAGCAGCCCCGAAGTAGCGGGGGGATACGAGCAGTACTTC
NA	TRBV6-6	14	TRBJ2-7	NA	CASSNSLEPGEQYF	TGTGCCAGCAGTAACTCCTTAGAGCCTGGCGAGCAGTACTTC
NA	TRBV4-3	16	TRBJ2-3	TRBD2	CASSQDRRGSTDTQYF	TGCGCCAGCAGCCAAGATCGGCGGGGGAGCACAGATACGCAGTATTTT
NA	TRBV19	13	TRBJ2-7	TRBD1	CASRDRGVHEQYF	TGTGCCAGTAGGGACAGGGGCGTCCACGAGCAGTACTTC
NA	TRBV6-1	15	TRBJ1-5	NA	CASSGGSWGNQPQHF	TGTGCCAGCAGTGGGGGAAGTTGGGGCAATCAGCCCCAGCATTTT
NA	TRBV7-2	14	TRBJ2-3	TRBD2	CASSLAGGVDTQYF	TGTGCCAGCAGCTTAGCGGGGGGGGTAGATACGCAGTATTTT
NA	TRBV7-9	15	TRBJ2-2	NA	CASSLGQPATGELFF	TGTGCCAGCAGCTTAGGACAGCCTGCGACCGGGGAGCTGTTTTTT
NA	TRBV11-3	14	TRBJ2-7	NA	CASSLRRDGYEQYF	TGTGCCAGCAGCTTAAGACGGGACGGCTACGAGCAGTACTTC
NA	TRBV5-1	14	TRBJ2-3	NA	CASSLARPSDTQYF	TGCGCCAGCAGCTTGGCGCGGCCCTCAGATACGCAGTATTTT
NA	TRBV23-1	14	TRBJ2-7	NA	CASSYRENAYEQYF	TGCGCCAGCAGTTACAGGGAGAATGCCTACGAGCAGTACTTC
NA	TRBV6-6	14	TRBJ2-3	NA	CASSLPSHDDTQYF	TGTGCCAGCAGTTTGCCCTCCCACGATGATACGCAGTATTTT
once	TRBV18	13	TRBJ1-5	NA	CASSQGRNQPQHF	TGTGCCAGCTCACAAGGGAGGAATCAGCCCCAGCATTTT
once	TRBV4-1	15	TRBJ1-2	NA	CASSQATEARYGYTF	TGCGCCAGCAGCCAAGCCACAGAGGCGAGGTATGGCTACACCTTC
NA	TRBV6-1	13	TRBJ1-1	NA	CASSEIGQTKAFF	TGTGCCAGCAGTGAAATCGGACAGACCAAAGCTTTCTTT
NA	TRBV10-3	13	TRBJ2-3	TRBD1	CAIGTGASDTQYF	TGTGCCATAGGAACAGGGGCTAGTGATACGCAGTATTTT
NA	TRBV9	16	TRBJ1-1	NA	CASSVGGVTFYTEAFF	TGTGCCAGCAGCGTGGGTGGGGTCACCTTCTACACTGAAGCTTTCTTT
few	TRBV18	14	TRBJ1-1	TRBD1	CASSPRDSSSEAFF	TGTGCCAGCTCACCCCGGGACAGCTCTTCTGAAGCTTTCTTT